The sequence of this TCR beta chain was determined in a study of cytomegalovirus exposure and HLA in healthy donors. Overall study findings and caveats: TCR sequences were mostly rare, though some public TCRs occurred in many donors. Across donors, presence/absence analyses took sequencing depth to be roughly uniform. Later analysis revealed greater clonal expansion in HLA-associated TCR beta chains than in equally common others.

Notes on this clone: Its specificity is unknown.

CDR3 length equals 12 residues. Germline V gene sequence: CDR1 MNHEY, CDR2 SVGAGI. V was cut by 2 bases and J by 8 bases, with 7 bases left in between. PCR amplification relied on 60 Vbeta primers (plus 13 Jbeta primers). Sequencing used immunoSEQ multiplex PCR; TCRdb keeps in-frame clones, though not all of them. The table includes 200,000 to 250,000 clones, approximately 80% detected once. The chain employs TRBV6-5 and TRBJ2-1; the D is unclear. Specimen: PBMCs. The sequence was obtained from a boy aged 2 to 10 in good health and CMV-seronegative. CDR3 sequence: CASSYPPDEQFF. In DNA, the CDR3 is TGTGCCAGCAGTTACCCCCCGGATGAGCAGTTCTTC.